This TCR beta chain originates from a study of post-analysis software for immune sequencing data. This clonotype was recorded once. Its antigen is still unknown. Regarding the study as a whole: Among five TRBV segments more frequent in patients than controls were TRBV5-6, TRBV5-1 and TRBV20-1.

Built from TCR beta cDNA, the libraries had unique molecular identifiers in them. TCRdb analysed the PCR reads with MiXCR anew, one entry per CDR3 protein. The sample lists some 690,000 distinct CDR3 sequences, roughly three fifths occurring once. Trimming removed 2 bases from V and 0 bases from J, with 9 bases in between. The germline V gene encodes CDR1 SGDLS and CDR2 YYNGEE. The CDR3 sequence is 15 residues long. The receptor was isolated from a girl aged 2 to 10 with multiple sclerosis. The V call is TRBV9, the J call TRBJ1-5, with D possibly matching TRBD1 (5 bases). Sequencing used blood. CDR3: CASSVGRASNQPQHF. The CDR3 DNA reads TGTGCCAGCAGCGTCGGCAGGGCTAGCAATCAGCCCCAGCATTTT.